The 26 T cell receptor beta chains reported below all come from one sample, sequenced in a study of blood T cell repertoires in COVID-19. TCRdb's table, derived via immunoSEQ multiplex PCR, lists solely in-frame clones and lacks some. This sample yields roughly 170,000 clones, of which under 85% are seen a single time; about 1.2% belongs to the top ten. The sample comprised peripheral blood. Every receptor here comes from a man in his 60s who had recovered from COVID-19.

This sequence joins TRBV18 and TRBJ2-2, with a tentative D call TRBD2 (6 bases). The CDR3 has 19 residues. Per germline, CDR1 KGHSH and CDR2 LQKENI. Between the trimmed V and J ends, which lost 3 bases and 0 bases, there was a span of 20 bases. CDR3 in DNA: TGTGCCAGCTCACCGGGAACTAGCCCCTTACTATCGAACACCGGGGAGCTGTTTTTT. Its translation: CASSPGTSPLLSNTGELFF. Full variable domain (missing parts from reference TRBV18 and TRBJ2-2): NAGVMQNPRHLVRRRGQEARLRCSPMKGHSHVYWYRQLPEEGLKFMVYLQKENIIDESGMPKERFSAEFPKEGPSILRIQQVVRGDSAAYFCASSPGTSPLLSNTGELFFGEGSRLTVL.

The chain recombines TRBV7-9 with TRBJ1-2; no firm D call. The CDR3 spans 12 residues. The germline V gene encodes CDR1 SEHNR and CDR2 FQNEAQ (reference sequence). V was clipped by 6 bases and J by 6 bases, with 11 bases between them. The CDR3 DNA sequence: TGTGCCAGCAGTCTGAGGCCTGATGGCTACACCTTC. Translation: CASSLRPDGYTF.

In DNA, the CDR3 is TGTGCCAGCAGTGATGTCAGGGCAGGACGGCAAGGCTACACCTTC. Translating gives CASSDVRAGRQGYTF. The rearrangement joins TRBV2 to TRBJ1-2, with TRBD1 as a possible D gene (5 bases). Germline V gene lookup returns CDR1 SNHLY and CDR2 FYNNEI. This CDR3 is 15 amino acids long. Between the trimmed V and J ends, which lost 3 bases and 8 bases, there was a span of 19 bases.

The CDR3: CASSQVGTSGGGEQFF. The CDR3 bases are TGTGCCAGCAGCCAAGTAGGGACTAGCGGGGGGGGTGAGCAGTTCTTC. The rearrangement joins TRBV3-1 (or the pseudogene TRBV3-2) to TRBJ2-1; 16 nucleotides agree with TRBD2. This CDR3 region has 16 residues. The germline gives CDR1 LGHDT, CDR2 YNNKEL (reference sequence). The ends lost 1 base at V and 9 bases at J; junction bases unmatched: 3.

The genes are TRBV20-1 and TRBJ2-7, with a weak D call TRBD1 (6 bases). CDR1 is DFQATT and CDR2 is SNEGSKA in the germline V gene (reference sequence). Trimming left V 3 bases short and J 0 bases short, with 12 bases between. CDR3 length: 14 residues. The CDR3 loop is CSASKRGISYEQYF. DNA of the CDR3: TGCAGTGCTAGTAAAAGGGGGATCTCCTACGAGCAGTACTTC.

The chain joins TRBV25-1 to TRBJ2-5, with D possibly being TRBD1 (6 bases). Looked up from germline, CDR1 is MGHDK and CDR2 is SYGVNS. The CDR3 length is 17 residues. With 2 bases removed from V and 5 bases from J, the gap between germline ends came to 21 bases. Here the CDR3 reads CASSELTRTAGRETQYF. The DNA for the CDR3 is TGTGCCAGCAGTGAACTCACCCGGACAGCCGGCAGGGAGACCCAGTACTTC.

J is TRBJ2-5 and V is TRBV19; 8 positions agree with TRBD2. The V and J ends lost 7 bases and 5 bases, in that order; junction bases with no gene match: 9. This CDR3 spans 14 amino acids. Germline lookup yields CDR1 LNHDA and CDR2 SQIVND (reference sequence). CDR3 sequence: CASTPRGGRETQYF. The CDR3 nucleotides are TGTGCCAGTACCCCTCGGGGGGGTCGGGAGACCCAGTACTTC.

The rearrangement joins TRBV11-3 to TRBJ2-3; possible D gene TRBD1, 5 bases. CDR3 length equals 14 residues. Per the germline V gene, CDR1 is SGHNT and CDR2 is YENEEA. The V gene lost 1 base and the J gene lost 5 bases, with 10 bases spanning the gap. The DNA of the CDR3 is TGTGCCAGCAGCTTAGGTAGAAGGGGAGATACGCAGTATTTT. It is translated as CASSLGRRGDTQYF.

The chain is built from TRBV4-2 and TRBJ2-3, with TRBD1 identical over 9 bases. Germline V gene data show CDR1 as LGHNA and CDR2 as YNFKEQ. The CDR3 runs to 14 residues. The V gene end was trimmed by 4 bases and the J gene end by 4 bases; junction bases not matched to a gene: 3. The CDR3 DNA sequence: TGTGCCAGCAGCCGTCGACAGGGGGCAGATACGCAGTATTTT. This codes for CASSRRQGADTQYF.

A single count supports this clone. The chain has TRBV4-1 and TRBJ2-5; 9 positions agree with TRBD1. The CDR3 is made up of 16 amino acids. After removal of 0 bases from V and 5 bases from J, the junction contained 7 bases not matched to a gene. Per the germline V gene, CDR1 is MGHRA and CDR2 is YSYEKL. DNA of the CDR3: TGCGCCAGCAGCCAAGAGGGGACAGGGATTTTTGAGACCCAGTACTTC. Translation: CASSQEGTGIFETQYF.

V is TRBV5-1 and J is TRBJ1-5, with 8 positions matching TRBD1. Per the germline V gene, CDR1 is SGHRS and CDR2 is YFSETQ. The V segment lost 0 bases and the J segment 7 bases; nucleotides outside the gene matches: 6. CDR3 length: 15 amino acids. Here the CDR3 DNA reads TGCGCCAGCAGCTTGGGGACAGGGATTCAGCAGCCCCAGCATTTT. This codes for CASSLGTGIQQPQHF.

The V gene is TRBV10-3, the J gene TRBJ2-7; 8 bases match TRBD2. Germline V gives CDR1 ENHRY, CDR2 SYGVKD. This CDR3 comprises 16 residues. Trimming cost V 3 bases and J 0 bases; bases outside gene matches: 7. CDR3 in amino acids: CAISDSAGGSSYEQYF. DNA for the CDR3: TGTGCCATCAGTGATTCGGCGGGGGGCAGCTCCTACGAGCAGTACTTC.

The chain joins TRBV7-3 to TRBJ1-6; TRBD1 aligns across 9 bases. The CDR3 is 15 amino acids. Looked up from germline, CDR1 is SGHTA and CDR2 is FQGTGA. The V segment lost 3 bases and the J segment 9 bases; nucleotides outside the gene matches: 6. DNA for the CDR3: TGTGCCAGCAGCTTGGGACAGGGATATCGTTCACCCCTCCACTTT. Translated, it gives CASSLGQGYRSPLHF.

This chain links TRBV5-4 with TRBJ1-1, with TRBD1 matching 8 bases. Germline V gene sequence: CDR1 SGHNT, CDR2 YYREEE (reference sequence). The CDR3 loop spans 18 amino acids. Trimming cost V 3 bases and J 2 bases; bases outside gene matches: 15. The CDR3 region has the DNA TGTGCCAGCAGCTCCGCCCGACAGGGGTCGGGTGTCAACACTGAAGCTTTCTTT. This encodes CASSSARQGSGVNTEAFF. The full variable domain, rest sourced from reference TRBV5-4 and TRBJ1-1, is ETGVTQSPTHLIKTRGQQVTLRCSSQSGHNTVSWYQQALGQGPQFIFQYYREEENGRGNFPPRFSGLQFPNYSSELNVNALELDDSALYLCASSSARQGSGVNTEAFFGQGTRLTVV.

V and J are TRBV6-5 and TRBJ2-1; 10 bases are a match to TRBD2. Germline V lookup: CDR1 MNHEY, CDR2 SVGAGI. The length of the CDR3 is 15 residues. J was trimmed by 6 bases and V by 6 bases; bases with no gene match: 8. CDR3 amino acids: CASRIRLAGINEQFF. The DNA of the CDR3 is TGTGCCAGCAGGATAAGACTAGCGGGCATCAATGAGCAGTTCTTC.

This clone showed up many times. V and J are TRBV6-2 or TRBV6-3 and TRBJ2-7, with 7 bases fitting TRBD1. The V gene's germline CDR1 is MNHEY and CDR2 SVGEGT. This CDR3 is 14 amino acids long. The V segment lost 5 bases and the J segment 2 bases; nucleotides outside the gene matches: 6. The CDR3 spells CASSRQGFAYEQYF. The CDR3 DNA follows: TGTGCCAGCAGTCGACAGGGTTTCGCCTACGAGCAGTACTTC.

J is TRBJ2-7 and V is TRBV5-4, with D maybe TRBD2 (5 bases). The CDR3 extends over 12 amino acids. The V end lost 5 bases, the J end lost 5 bases, and 11 bases lay between the germline ends. The germline V gene has CDR1 SGHNT and CDR2 YYREEE (reference sequence). This CDR3 reads CASRREMHEQYF. DNA for the CDR3: TGTGCCAGCAGGAGGGAAATGCACGAGCAGTACTTC.

The chain couples TRBV24-1 to TRBJ2-7; 9 nucleotides line up with TRBD1. The germline gives CDR1 KGHDR, CDR2 SFDVKD. V trimming: 0 bases; J trimming: 3 bases; junction bases outside the gene matches: 5. The CDR3 has 16 amino acids. The CDR3 DNA is TGTGCCACCAGTGATTTGGAGGGGGACAGGGACTACGAGCAGTACTTC. Its translation: CATSDLEGDRDYEQYF.

The rearrangement links TRBV29-1 to TRBJ1-2; D uncertain. Germline V gene lookup returns CDR1 SQVTM and CDR2 ANQGSEA. The CDR3 is made up of 17 amino acids. The V and J ends lost 5 bases and 9 bases respectively, with 31 bases between them. The CDR3 sequence is CSVLTRATKGWEVSYTF. CDR3 DNA: TGCAGCGTTCTAACACGTGCCACAAAGGGTTGGGAGGTTAGCTACACCTTC.

For the CDR3, the DNA is TGTGCCAGCAGCCCTCCCGGGACAGGGAGCTCCTACGAGCAGTACTTC. Encoded protein: CASSPPGTGSSYEQYF. The V gene is TRBV6-2 or TRBV6-3, the J gene TRBJ2-7; 9 nucleotides match TRBD1. The trim removed 6 bases at V and 0 bases at J, leaving 9 bases unmatched. Germline CDR1 and CDR2: MNHEY and SVGEGT. The CDR3 extends over 16 amino acids.

This clone was seen a few times. The rearrangement links TRBV4-2 to TRBJ1-6, with D unclear. CDR1 and CDR2 (germline): LGHNA, YNFKEQ. The V end was cut by 0 bases, the J end by 12 bases, with 9 bases between. The CDR3 is made up of 13 amino acids. CDR3 sequence reads: CASSQELSGPLHF. The DNA for the CDR3 is TGTGCCAGCAGCCAAGAGTTGTCGGGACCCCTCCACTTT.

This chain uses TRBV6-2 or TRBV6-3 with TRBJ1-6; TRBD1 agrees at 7 bases. In germline, CDR1 is MNHEY, CDR2 SVGEGT. The CDR3 has 15 amino acids. Trimming at V came to 5 bases and at J to 2 bases, leaving 3 bases not matched to a gene. CDR3 DNA: TGTGCCAGCAGTCCCGACAGGGCCTATAATTCACCCCTCCACTTT. Encoded protein: CASSPDRAYNSPLHF.

CDR3 DNA: TGTGCCAGCAGCCTCGGGGGACCCACGAATGAGCAGTTCTTC. Translated, it gives CASSLGGPTNEQFF. This chain joins TRBV25-1 and TRBJ2-1, with D possibly being TRBD2 (6 bases). This CDR3 is 14 amino acids long. Trimming left V 6 bases short and J 7 bases short, with 16 bases between. CDR1 MGHDK and CDR2 SYGVNS come from the germline V gene.

This sequence joins TRBV5-4 and TRBJ1-5, with TRBD1 as a possible D gene (5 bases). CDR3 length: 14 amino acids. With 0 bases removed from V and 6 bases from J, the gap between germline ends came to 10 bases. Per the germline V gene, CDR1 is SGHNT and CDR2 is YYREEE (reference sequence). For the CDR3, the DNA is TGTGCCAGCAGCTTGGGGGGCCGGAGTCAGCCCCAGCATTTT. This encodes CASSLGGRSQPQHF.

The CDR3 nucleotides read TGTGCCAGCAGGGGGAGGGACGGAGAAGATACGCAGTATTTT. It yields the protein CASRGRDGEDTQYF. The rearrangement uses TRBV27 and TRBJ2-3; 7 positions match TRBD2. This CDR3 has 14 amino acids. Germline values: CDR1 MNHEY, CDR2 SMNVEV (reference sequence). J gave up 5 bases and V 6 bases, and 8 bases lay outside the gene matches.

This clone was counted once. V usage is TRBV5-1 and J usage is TRBJ2-7; 8 bases align to TRBD2. Germline CDR1 is SGHRS and CDR2 is YFSETQ. The CDR3 spans 15 residues. J was trimmed by 3 bases and V by 6 bases; bases with no gene match: 11. CDR3 coding DNA: TGCGCCAGCACCTCCATGAGCGGGGGTTACTACGAGCAGTACTTC. Its protein is CASTSMSGGYYEQYF.